Below are 31 T cell receptor beta chains sequenced from a single sample in a study of cytomegalovirus exposure and HLA in healthy donors. It was with 60 Vbeta and 13 Jbeta primers that the PCR ran. Clones were read by immunoSEQ multiplex PCR, and TCRdb kept only the in-frame ones, dropping some. The sample yields some 130,000 clones, 75% to 85% seen once. Sample: PBMCs. Receptors originate from a young man in good health and CMV-seronegative.

The chain combines TRBV7-9 with TRBJ2-3, with D perhaps TRBD2 (5 bases). V gave up 5 bases and J gave up 2 bases, with 26 bases separating them. The CDR3 has 19 residues. Germline assignment: CDR1 SEHNR and CDR2 FQNEAQ (reference sequence). Here the CDR3 reads CASSPLLIAKTRDTDTQYF. CDR3 nucleotides: TGTGCCAGCAGCCCACTTCTTATAGCGAAAACTAGAGACACAGATACGCAGTATTTT. Complete variable domain (other parts from reference TRBV7-9 and TRBJ2-3): DTGVSQNPRHKITKRGQNVTFRCDPISEHNRLYWYRQTLGQGPEFLTYFQNEAQLEKSRLLSDRFSAERPKGSFSTLEIQRTEQGDSAMYLCASSPLLIAKTRDTDTQYFGPGTRLTVL.

The gene calls are TRBV6-5 and TRBJ2-3, with 9 bases fitting TRBD2. CDR1 is MNHEY, CDR2 SVGAGI, per germline. Losses at the gene ends were 0 bases for V and 3 bases for J; bases not matched to a gene: 4. CDR3 size: 16 residues. Here the CDR3 reads CASSYSASGTTDTQYF. The CDR3 nucleotides are TGTGCCAGCAGTTACTCGGCTAGCGGGACTACAGATACGCAGTATTTT.

The J gene is TRBJ2-1, the V gene TRBV11-3, with 9 bases fitting TRBD2. CDR3 length equals 15 residues. J was trimmed by 7 bases and V by 5 bases; bases with no gene match: 9. Germline CDR1 is SGHNT and CDR2 is YENEEA. CDR3 coding DNA: TGTGCCAGCAGCGGGGCGGGAGGGCCAAAGAATGAGCAGTTCTTC. Encoded protein: CASSGAGGPKNEQFF.

Here the CDR3 reads CASSLDGATYNSPLHF. CDR3 in DNA: TGTGCCAGCAGCTTAGATGGGGCGACCTATAATTCACCCCTCCACTTT. V and J are TRBV7-3 and TRBJ1-6; D might be TRBD1 (5 bases). Germline CDR1 and CDR2: SGHTA and FQGTGA. Trimming took 2 bases from V and 2 from J, leaving 10 bases between them. This CDR3 has 16 residues.

The chain joins TRBV6-5 to TRBJ2-1, with TRBD2 matching 13 bases. Losses at the gene ends were 6 bases for V and 7 bases for J; bases not matched to a gene: 6. The germline V gene encodes CDR1 MNHEY and CDR2 SVGAGI. This CDR3 has 15 amino acids. The CDR3 bases are TGTGCCAGCAGCCCGGGACTAGCGGGATCAAATGAGCAGTTCTTC. This sequence encodes CASSPGLAGSNEQFF.

The chain is built from TRBV15 and TRBJ2-3, with D possibly TRBD1 on 6 matching bases. Per germline, CDR1 LNHNV and CDR2 YYDKDF (reference sequence). Trimming shortened V by 4 bases and J by 5 bases, and 13 bases separated the two germline ends. This CDR3 comprises 14 residues. CDR3 nucleotides: TGTGCCACCAGCAACACAGGGTCTGGAGATACGCAGTATTTT. Translating it yields CATSNTGSGDTQYF.

V gene TRBV28 combines with J gene TRBJ2-1, with 7 bases that match TRBD2. V dropped 3 bases and J dropped 6; count of bases not matched to a gene: 5. The CDR3 consists of 14 residues. Germline V CDR1 and CDR2: MDHEN, SYDVKM. DNA of the CDR3: TGTGCCAGCAGTTTGCCTAGCGGACGCAATGAGCAGTTCTTC. It encodes CASSLPSGRNEQFF.

This clone turned up a few times. V gene TRBV6-5 combines with J gene TRBJ1-1; TRBD1 aligns across 8 bases. Germline CDR1 MNHEY, CDR2 SVGAGI. V dropped 7 bases and J dropped 2; count of bases not matched to a gene: 9. CDR3 length equals 15 residues. The CDR3 region has the DNA TGTGCCAGCACCCCCGAGGCAGGGGGCAACACTGAAGCTTTCTTT. Amino acid sequence: CASTPEAGGNTEAFF.

This clone was seen only once. The chain employs TRBV7-2 and TRBJ2-1, with D perhaps TRBD2 (6 bases). Trimming stripped 0 bases from V and 3 bases from J, with 12 bases between. Looked up from germline, CDR1 is SGHTA and CDR2 is FQGNSA. The CDR3 runs 16 residues. The CDR3 loop is CASSLAGGIIYNEQFF. CDR3 sequence (DNA): TGTGCCAGCAGCTTAGCTGGCGGGATTATCTACAATGAGCAGTTCTTC.

Only one count was recorded for this clone. J is TRBJ1-1 and V is TRBV11-2; perhaps TRBD1 as D (5 bases). Germline values: CDR1 SGHAT, CDR2 FQNNGV. V lost 1 base and J lost 7, with 16 bases in between. The CDR3 runs to 15 residues. For the CDR3, the DNA is TGTGCCAGCAGCTTAGTATGGGAGGGGAGGAGTGAAGCTTTCTTT. The encoded protein is CASSLVWEGRSEAFF. Looking up the rest from reference TRBV11-2 and TRBJ1-1 gives the full variable domain: EAGVAQSPRYKIIEKRQSVAFWCNPISGHATLYWYQQILGQGPKLLIQFQNNGVVDDSQLPKDRFSAERLKGVDSTLKIQPAKLEDSAVYLCASSLVWEGRSEAFFGQGTRLTVV.

V usage is TRBV7-8 and J usage is TRBJ1-1; 11 nucleotides agree with TRBD1. The germline V gene has CDR1 SGHVS and CDR2 FQNEAQ. This CDR3 is 19 amino acids long. J was trimmed by 4 bases and V by 2 bases; bases with no gene match: 15. Here the CDR3 reads CASSLPTGTGGLGITEAFF. As DNA, the CDR3 is TGTGCCAGCAGCTTACCGACCGGGACAGGGGGTTTGGGGATCACTGAAGCTTTCTTT.

The chain has TRBV2 and TRBJ1-1; 7 nucleotides line up with TRBD1. The CDR3 length is 14 residues. Trimming cost V 6 bases and J 0 bases; bases outside gene matches: 4. Germline CDR1 is SNHLY and CDR2 is FYNNEI. The CDR3 here is CASRSDRVNTEAFF. CDR3 nucleotides: TGTGCCAGCAGGTCCGACAGGGTGAACACTGAAGCTTTCTTT.

The V and J genes are TRBV18 and TRBJ2-2; 7 bases match TRBD1. J lost 7 bases, V lost 0 bases, and 14 bases had no gene match. Germline lookup yields CDR1 KGHSH and CDR2 LQKENI. CDR3 length: 18 amino acids. The CDR3 DNA follows: TGTGCCAGCTCACCACCATTAGTAGCTACAGGGGTCATCGGGGAGCTGTTTTTT. This codes for CASSPPLVATGVIGELFF.

The V call is TRBV7-9, the J call TRBJ1-3; a possible D gene is TRBD1 (6 bases). This CDR3 comprises 16 residues. The germline CDR1 and CDR2 sequences are SEHNR and FQNEAQ (reference sequence). With 5 bases removed from V and 0 bases from J, the gap between germline ends came to 14 bases. The CDR3 spells CASSPGGGYSGNTIYF. For the CDR3, the DNA is TGTGCCAGCAGCCCGGGTGGGGGCTACTCTGGAAACACCATATATTTT. Filled out from reference TRBV7-9 and TRBJ1-3, the complete variable domain reads DTGVSQNPRHKITKRGQNVTFRCDPISEHNRLYWYRQTLGQGPEFLTYFQNEAQLEKSRLLSDRFSAERPKGSFSTLEIQRTEQGDSAMYLCASSPGGGYSGNTIYFGEGSWLTVV.

This clone was observed once. The chain recombines TRBV18 with TRBJ1-3; 8 bases are a match to TRBD1. The CDR3 consists of 16 residues. Germline CDR1 and CDR2: KGHSH and LQKENI. The trim removed 0 bases at V and 6 bases at J, leaving 7 bases unmatched. The CDR3 region has the DNA TGTGCCAGCTCACCACCGTCGGACAGGGTGACAAACACCATATATTTT. Translated, it gives CASSPPSDRVTNTIYF.

This clone is a singleton in its sample. V gene TRBV4-2 combines with J gene TRBJ2-7; TRBD1 agrees at 9 bases. Per the germline V gene, CDR1 is LGHNA and CDR2 is YNFKEQ. The CDR3 length is 15 residues. Unmatched junction bases numbered 9, after V lost 3 bases and J lost 6 bases. The CDR3 spells CASSQLWGTGTEQYF. In DNA form, the CDR3 reads TGTGCCAGCAGCCAGCTGTGGGGGACAGGGACCGAGCAGTACTTC.

The chain links TRBV6-5 to TRBJ2-7, with 7 bases identical to TRBD1. The V segment lost 0 bases and the J segment 6 bases; nucleotides outside the gene matches: 11. The CDR3 totals 16 residues. Germline V gene lookup returns CDR1 MNHEY and CDR2 SVGAGI. In nucleotides, the CDR3 is TGTGCCAGCAGTTACTCCTGGAGAGGACAGGCACCCGAGCAGTACTTC. Translated: CASSYSWRGQAPEQYF.

With regard to this clone: The junction departs from germline at one end; a sequencing error may be responsible. V usage is TRBV7-9 and J usage is TRBJ1-1; possible D gene TRBD1, 5 bases. Germline V gene lookup returns CDR1 SEHNR and CDR2 FQNEAQ (reference sequence). CDR3 length: 17 residues. The CDR3 DNA reads as TGTTCCAGCAGCTTAGCGCTGGGGGGAGGGGTGGCCACTGAAGCTTTCTTT. It translates to CSSSLALGGGVATEAFF.

This clone appeared a single time. This sequence joins TRBV7-2 and TRBJ1-6; D might be TRBD1 (5 bases). The CDR3 has 15 residues. The germline CDR1 and CDR2 sequences are SGHTA and FQGNSA. V was pared by 2 bases and J by 12 bases, with 17 bases between. The CDR3 region has the DNA TGTGCCAGCAGCTTAACGCTGGTTTCAGGGCTACCCCTCCACTTT. It is translated as CASSLTLVSGLPLHF.

The V call is TRBV19, the J call TRBJ1-1; 9 bases align to TRBD1. V lost 4 bases to trimming and J lost 0 bases; unmatched junction nucleotides: 6. This CDR3 is built from 16 residues. Germline-derived CDR1 and CDR2 are LNHDA and SQIVND (reference sequence). In DNA form, the CDR3 reads TGTGCCAGTAGTACGACAGGGGGAAGGATGAACACTGAAGCTTTCTTT. It yields the protein CASSTTGGRMNTEAFF.

The chain couples TRBV27 to TRBJ2-1; 10 bases align to TRBD2. There are 15 residues in the CDR3. The trim removed 3 bases at V and 4 bases at J, leaving 3 bases unmatched. Germline V CDR1 and CDR2: MNHEY, SMNVEV (reference sequence). The CDR3 protein is CASSLKAGGYNEQFF. The CDR3 nucleotides read TGTGCCAGCAGTTTGAAAGCGGGAGGGTACAATGAGCAGTTCTTC.

The V gene is TRBV19, the J gene TRBJ2-7; possibly TRBD2 for D (5 bases). Germline assignment: CDR1 LNHDA and CDR2 SQIVND (reference sequence). V gave up 3 bases and J gave up 2 bases, with 14 bases separating them. The CDR3 totals 15 residues. The CDR3 here is CASSMPGKGAYEQYF. The CDR3 DNA sequence: TGTGCCAGTAGTATGCCCGGGAAGGGTGCCTACGAGCAGTACTTC.

This rearrangement joins TRBV4-3 to TRBJ2-1, with TRBD2 identical over 9 bases. The CDR3 spans 16 residues. Per germline, CDR1 LGHNA and CDR2 YSLEER. Unmatched junction bases numbered 7, after V lost 4 bases and J lost 3 bases. The CDR3: CASSPSGREGYNEQFF. The CDR3 bases are TGCGCCAGCAGCCCCTCAGGGCGGGAGGGCTACAATGAGCAGTTCTTC.

The V and J genes are TRBV4-3 and TRBJ2-2, with D unclear. The CDR3 loop spans 14 amino acids. V was pared by 6 bases and J by 1 base, with 9 bases between. Germline V gives CDR1 LGHNA, CDR2 YSLEER. CDR3 sequence reads: CASREQWNTGELFF. The CDR3 DNA reads as TGCGCCAGCAGGGAACAGTGGAACACCGGGGAGCTGTTTTTT.

The chain couples TRBV29-1 to TRBJ2-1; D perhaps matches TRBD1 (6 bases). Germline V gene lookup returns CDR1 SQVTM and CDR2 ANQGSEA. The germline V and J ends were trimmed by 7 bases and 12 bases, with 13 bases remaining between them. The CDR3 is made up of 10 amino acids. CDR3 loop: CSGDTGSQFF. The DNA for the CDR3 is TGCAGCGGAGATACAGGGTCGCAGTTCTTC.

The rearrangement joins TRBV11-2 to TRBJ1-5; tentative D call: TRBD1 (6 bases). The V end lost 1 base, the J end lost 0 bases, and 16 bases lay between the germline ends. This CDR3 comprises 18 residues. Germline V gene lookup returns CDR1 SGHAT and CDR2 FQNNGV. The CDR3 sequence: CASSLGLGGGHSNQPQHF. CDR3 bases: TGTGCCAGCAGCTTAGGCTTGGGGGGGGGACATAGCAATCAGCCCCAGCATTTT.

V usage is TRBV28 and J usage is TRBJ1-5; D is perhaps TRBD1 (6 bases). CDR1 and CDR2 (germline): MDHEN, SYDVKM. The CDR3 extends over 12 amino acids. V lost 11 bases, J lost 2 bases, and 10 bases lay in between. The CDR3 DNA follows: TGTGCCTTACAGGGAGGCAATCAGCCCCAGCATTTT. Translated: CALQGGNQPQHF.

This clone was seen more than once but under ten times. V is TRBV6-1 and J is TRBJ2-2, with TRBD1 as a possible D gene (6 bases). The CDR3 length is 15 residues. Germline V gene sequence: CDR1 MNHNS, CDR2 SASEGT. V lost 1 base and J lost 2, with 8 bases in between. The CDR3 here is CASSEGTANTGELFF. CDR3 DNA: TGTGCCAGCAGTGAAGGGACAGCAAACACCGGGGAGCTGTTTTTT.

The chain combines TRBV5-4 with TRBJ1-4; D unresolved. CDR3 size: 16 residues. Germline CDR1 reads SGHNT; CDR2 reads YYREEE (reference sequence). V lost 0 bases and J lost 3, with 12 bases in between. This CDR3 is CASSLGGRSSNEKLFF. Here the CDR3 DNA reads TGTGCCAGCAGCTTGGGTGGGAGGTCCTCTAATGAAAAACTGTTTTTT.

The CDR3 sequence: CASCRSLSGNTIYF. CDR3 coding DNA: TGTGCCAGCTGTCGCAGTCTCTCTGGAAACACCATATATTTT. The chain couples TRBV2 to TRBJ1-3, with D unclear. This CDR3 region has 14 residues. CDR1 is SNHLY, CDR2 FYNNEI, per germline. Trimming removed 8 bases at V and 0 bases at J, with 11 bases between.

This sequence joins TRBV2 and TRBJ1-4, with 9 bases fitting TRBD1. The junction had 2 bases not matched to a gene; V was cut back by 3 bases and J by 6 bases. The CDR3 sequence is 14 residues long. Germline V gene lookup returns CDR1 SNHLY and CDR2 FYNNEI. The CDR3 bases are TGTGCCAGCAGTGATACAGGGGGCTATGAAAAACTGTTTTTT. It codes for CASSDTGGYEKLFF.